The 8 T cell receptor beta chains in this list originate from one sample, sequenced in a study of blood T cells in healthy people across ages. Through a sample-barcoded 5' primer and a J-beta primer mix, a second PCR was run for roughly 6 to 11 cycles. Via MiXCR, TCRdb re-called the 5' RACE reads, giving one row per CDR3 protein. The data contain about 1.6 million distinct CDR3 sequences, almost 35% of them seen just once; the ten biggest clones take up around 11%. What was sequenced was blood. Source of these receptors: a woman aged 25 to 39 in good health.

The chain uses TRBV20-1 and TRBJ2-7; possibly TRBD2 for D (6 bases). The length of the CDR3 is 14 residues. V was shortened by 6 bases and J by 1 base, with 16 bases between the two germline ends. CDR1 is DFQATT and CDR2 is SNEGSKA in the germline V gene (reference sequence). The CDR3 DNA sequence: TGCAGTGCCCCTCCAGGAGGGTCTTCCTACGAGCAGTACTTC. It encodes CSAPPGGSSYEQYF.

This clonotype appeared a few times. The gene calls are TRBV12-3 or TRBV12-4 and TRBJ1-1; the match to TRBD1 covers 7 bases. Trimming cost V 4 bases and J 6 bases; bases outside gene matches: 11. This CDR3 has 15 residues. CDR3 bases: TGTGCCAGCAGTTACGCCACAGGGGTAGGGCCTGAAGCTTTCTTT. This encodes CASSYATGVGPEAFF.

This chain links TRBV27 with TRBJ2-2; possible D gene TRBD1, 6 bases. The germline CDR1 and CDR2 sequences are MNHEY and SMNVEV (reference sequence). This CDR3 spans 16 amino acids. Trimming stripped 7 bases from V and 0 bases from J, with 15 bases between. The CDR3 DNA is TGTGCCAGCAACTTCTGGGGGACATCGAACACCGGGGAGCTGTTTTTT. Translation: CASNFWGTSNTGELFF.

The genes are TRBV6-1 and TRBJ2-7; TRBD1 is a possible D gene (6 bases). This CDR3 is 16 amino acids long. With 4 bases removed from V and 5 bases from J, the gap between germline ends came to 21 bases. Germline V CDR1 and CDR2: MNHNS, SASEGT. DNA for the CDR3: TGTGCCAGCAGTGCCCTACGCGTACAGGGTTTCAACGAGCAGTACTTC. It codes for CASSALRVQGFNEQYF.

There are a few counts of this clonotype. The chain couples TRBV6-2 or TRBV6-3 to TRBJ2-7, with no clear D. Germline CDR1 reads MNHEY; CDR2 reads SVGEGT. V gave up 6 bases and J gave up 3 bases, with 12 bases separating them. The CDR3 contains 13 residues. CDR3 loop: CASRSGTYYEQYF. DNA of the CDR3: TGTGCCAGCAGGTCAGGAACATACTACGAGCAGTACTTC.

The gene calls are TRBV7-3 and TRBJ2-5; TRBD2 aligns across 7 bases. Germline lookup yields CDR1 SGHTA and CDR2 FQGTGA. CDR3 length equals 13 residues. The V and J ends lost 2 bases and 5 bases, in that order; junction bases with no gene match: 2. The CDR3 is CASSLFGGETQYF. CDR3 sequence (DNA): TGTGCCAGCAGCTTATTCGGGGGGGAGACCCAGTACTTC.

This chain links TRBV5-8 with TRBJ2-5; 10 nucleotides agree with TRBD1. The CDR3 runs 16 residues. V gave up 3 bases and J gave up 2 bases; unmatched junction bases: 7. In germline, CDR1 is SGHTS, CDR2 YDEGEE. The CDR3 loop reads CASSSGQGVGQETQYF. CDR3 DNA sequence: TGTGCCAGCAGCTCCGGACAGGGGGTAGGACAAGAGACCCAGTACTTC.

This clonotype was picked up a small number of times. This chain links TRBV5-1 with TRBJ2-1, with D maybe TRBD2 (5 bases). The CDR3 spans 14 residues. The germline V gene encodes CDR1 SGHRS and CDR2 YFSETQ. Trimming pared 1 base from V and 9 bases from J, leaving 14 bases between. The CDR3 nucleotides read TGCGCCAGCAGCTTGATAGCGCAGGTTGGTGAGCAGTTCTTC. This encodes CASSLIAQVGEQFF.